These 18 T cell receptor beta chains originate from one sample sequenced in a study of cytomegalovirus exposure and HLA in healthy donors. Generated by immunoSEQ multiplex PCR, the TCRdb table keeps only in-frame clones and is missing some. Among 100,000 to 150,000 clones listed, about 89% were seen once. Sequences were obtained from PBMCs. The origin of the receptors is a young woman in good health and CMV-seronegative.

The rearrangement uses TRBV7-2 and TRBJ2-7; 12 nucleotides match TRBD2. With V trimmed by 1 base and J by 4 bases, 5 bases remained unmatched. This CDR3 has 16 amino acids. Germline loops: CDR1 SGHTA, CDR2 FQGNSA. CDR3 region: CASSLGLAGVKYEQYF. CDR3 nucleotides: TGTGCCAGCAGCTTAGGACTAGCGGGAGTAAAGTACGAGCAGTACTTC.

The chain couples TRBV7-9 to TRBJ1-2; 7 bases fit TRBD1. V trimming: 6 bases; J trimming: 6 bases; junction bases outside the gene matches: 10. CDR3 length equals 14 residues. CDR1 and CDR2 from the germline V gene are SEHNR and FQNEAQ (reference sequence). The CDR3, as DNA: TGTGCCAGCAGTTCCCCTCCGGGACAGAATGGCTACACCTTC. This codes for CASSSPPGQNGYTF.

The CDR3 protein is CASRWGQGASRFSNQPQHF. In DNA, the CDR3 is TGTGCCAGTAGGTGGGGACAGGGGGCCTCTCGTTTTAGCAATCAGCCCCAGCATTTT. The rearrangement uses TRBV19 and TRBJ1-5, with 12 bases matching TRBD1. This CDR3 has 19 residues. The junction had 12 bases not matched to a gene; V was cut back by 6 bases and J by 0 bases. The germline gives CDR1 LNHDA, CDR2 SQIVND (reference sequence).

The gene calls are TRBV7-3 and TRBJ1-4; D possibly corresponds to TRBD1 (5 bases). The V end was cut by 7 bases, the J end by 6 bases, with 12 bases between. The germline V gene encodes CDR1 SGHTA and CDR2 FQGTGA. The CDR3 loop spans 13 amino acids. This CDR3 is CASNQWGDEKLFF. CDR3 nucleotides: TGTGCCAGCAACCAATGGGGGGATGAAAAACTGTTTTTT.

The V gene is TRBV12-5, the J gene TRBJ2-5; D possibly corresponds to TRBD2 (5 bases). The germline CDR1 and CDR2 sequences are LGHNT and FRNRAP. CDR3 length: 16 amino acids. V was clipped by 0 bases and J by 7 bases, with 18 bases between them. CDR3 amino acids: CASGLVVSQRGATQYF. CDR3 bases: TGTGCTAGTGGTTTGGTAGTCTCGCAACGGGGTGCGACCCAGTACTTC. The full variable domain, in which reference TRBV12-5 and TRBJ2-5 provide the parts outside the CDR3, is DARVTQTPRHKVTEMGQEVTMRCQPILGHNTVFWYRQTMMQGLELLAYFRNRAPLDDSGMPKDRFSAEMPDATLATLKIQPSEPRDSAVYFCASGLVVSQRGATQYFGPGTRLLVL.

The chain has TRBV27 and TRBJ2-2, with D possibly matching TRBD1 (6 bases). CDR3 length equals 14 residues. The V end lost 6 bases, the J end lost 7 bases, and 15 bases lay between the germline ends. CDR1 and CDR2 from the germline V gene are MNHEY and SMNVEV (reference sequence). The chain's CDR3 is CASRPQQGGGELFF. For the CDR3, the DNA is TGTGCCAGCAGGCCACAACAGGGCGGCGGGGAGCTGTTTTTT.

This clone was counted a single time. This sequence joins TRBV5-4 and TRBJ2-3, with TRBD1 matching over 8 bases. J gave up 1 base and V 4 bases, and 2 bases lay outside the gene matches. This CDR3 is 14 amino acids long. Germline-derived CDR1 and CDR2 are SGHNT and YYREEE (reference sequence). The CDR3 DNA follows: TGTGCCAGCAGCCAGGGACAGGGCACAGATACGCAGTATTTT. Translated, it gives CASSQGQGTDTQYF.

V is TRBV7-6 and J is TRBJ1-3, with D hard to call. V shed 8 bases and J shed 0 bases, with 5 bases lying between them. Germline CDR1 SGHVS, CDR2 FNYEAQ. This CDR3 comprises 12 residues. In DNA form, the CDR3 reads TGTGCCAGCGGGAGCTCTGGAAACACCATATATTTT. This gives the protein CASGSSGNTIYF. Looking up the rest from reference TRBV7-6 and TRBJ1-3 gives the full variable domain: GAGVSQSPRYKVTKRGQDVALRCDPISGHVSLYWYRQALGQGPEFLTYFNYEAQQDKSGLPNDRFSAERPEGSISTLTIQRTEQRDSAMYRCASGSSGNTIYFGEGSWLTVV.

The chain combines TRBV5-1 with TRBJ1-4; TRBD1 might be the D (5 bases). This CDR3 has 16 amino acids. Trimming took 3 bases from V and 4 from J, leaving 16 bases between them. Germline loops: CDR1 SGHRS, CDR2 YFSETQ. CDR3 DNA: TGCGCCAGCAGCTGGGGTTCTCTGGACAATAATGAAAAACTGTTTTTT. Protein sequence: CASSWGSLDNNEKLFF.

In its sample, this clone was seen a few times. This chain joins TRBV11-2 and TRBJ1-1; no clear D. V was cut by 7 bases and J by 2 bases, with 14 bases left in between. Germline CDR1 and CDR2: SGHAT and FQNNGV. The CDR3 is made up of 14 amino acids. The CDR3 bases are TGTGCCAGCACCGTGGGGAGGGTAAACACTGAAGCTTTCTTT. It encodes CASTVGRVNTEAFF.

The chain couples TRBV5-6 to TRBJ2-3; D call uncertain. The CDR3 covers 14 residues. Germline CDR1 SGHDT, CDR2 YYEEEE. With 2 bases removed from V and 2 bases from J, the gap between germline ends came to 9 bases. For the CDR3, the DNA is TGTGCCAGCAGCTTTATTAGATCCACAGATACGCAGTATTTT. Its translation: CASSFIRSTDTQYF.

CDR3 residues: CASSPRAPMNTEAFF. The CDR3 region has the DNA TGTGCCAGCAGCCCGCGGGCACCTATGAACACTGAAGCTTTCTTT. J is TRBJ1-1 and V is TRBV7-2; no firm D call. V gave up 5 bases and J gave up 0 bases, with 13 bases separating them. The CDR3 has 15 amino acids. Germline lookup yields CDR1 SGHTA and CDR2 FQGNSA.

This sequence joins TRBV5-1 and TRBJ1-5; TRBD1 aligns across 9 bases. After removal of 4 bases from V and 5 bases from J, the junction contained 7 bases not matched to a gene. The CDR3 is made up of 15 amino acids. Germline CDR1 SGHRS, CDR2 YFSETQ. CDR3 sequence: CASSPGQGMDQPQHF. CDR3 DNA: TGCGCCAGCAGCCCAGGACAGGGGATGGATCAGCCCCAGCATTTT.

This rearrangement joins TRBV2 to TRBJ2-7; D is uncertain. V was clipped by 5 bases and J by 4 bases, with 12 bases between them. Germline V gene sequence: CDR1 SNHLY, CDR2 FYNNEI. This CDR3 has 13 amino acids. The CDR3 loop reads CASSYNFRYEQYF. The DNA for the CDR3 is TGTGCCAGCAGTTACAATTTCAGGTACGAGCAGTACTTC.

The rearrangement joins TRBV2 to TRBJ2-1, with D perhaps matching TRBD2 (6 bases). Trimming pared 8 bases from V and 10 bases from J, leaving 18 bases between. CDR1 and CDR2 (germline): SNHLY, FYNNEI. The CDR3 totals 13 residues. In DNA form, the CDR3 reads TGTGCCAGCGGCGGGACTCTAGGTGGGGAGCAGTTCTTC. This gives the protein CASGGTLGGEQFF. Looking up the rest from reference TRBV2 and TRBJ2-1 gives the full variable domain: EPEVTQTPSHQVTQMGQEVILRCVPISNHLYFYWYRQILGQKVEFLVSFYNNEISEKSEIFDDQFSVERPDGSNFTLKIRSTKLEDSAMYFCASGGTLGGEQFFGPGTRLTVL.

This clone was recorded once. The rearrangement joins TRBV30 to TRBJ1-2; unclear D gene. The CDR3 covers 11 residues. V was shortened by 4 bases and J by 4 bases, with 7 bases between the two germline ends. Germline assignment: CDR1 GTSNPN and CDR2 SVGIG (reference sequence). This CDR3 is CAWTQFYGYTF. The CDR3 nucleotides read TGTGCCTGGACTCAGTTCTATGGCTACACCTTC.

The rearrangement joins TRBV7-3 to TRBJ2-2, with 11 nucleotides matching TRBD2. The trim removed 5 bases at V and 0 bases at J, leaving 5 bases unmatched. This CDR3 is 17 amino acids long. CDR1 SGHTA and CDR2 FQGTGA come from the germline V gene. The DNA of the CDR3 is TGTGCCAGCAGCGCAGGACTAGCGGGCCCGAACACCGGGGAGCTGTTTTTT. Protein sequence: CASSAGLAGPNTGELFF.

The chain links TRBV5-6 to TRBJ2-2; weak D call: TRBD2 (6 bases). The germline gives CDR1 SGHDT, CDR2 YYEEEE. The CDR3 has 14 amino acids. Trimming shortened V by 7 bases and J by 0 bases, and 10 bases separated the two germline ends. This chain's CDR3 is CASERVANTGELFF. DNA for the CDR3: TGTGCCAGCGAGCGGGTCGCGAACACCGGGGAGCTGTTTTTT.